The 11 T cell receptor beta chains below were found in one sample sequenced in a study of blood T cells in healthy people across ages. The second PCR ran roughly 6 to 12 cycles with a sample-barcoded 5' primer and J-beta primers. MiXCR, applied by TCRdb to the 5' RACE reads, yields one record per CDR3 protein. The sample consists of about 840,000 distinct CDR3 sequences, almost 30% of them appearing once. Separately, the same data were catalogued under a study of T cells of mothers and their children.

Material: blood. The source is a woman between 40 and 55 years old in good health.

This clonotype showed up just a few times. The chain employs TRBV4-1 and TRBJ1-5; D is perhaps TRBD1 (5 bases). The CDR3 contains 16 residues. V lost 0 bases to trimming and J lost 2 bases, with 11 bases between them. Germline V CDR1 and CDR2: MGHRA, YSYEKL. This CDR3 is CASSQEGGKGNQPQHF. The CDR3 DNA sequence: TGCGCCAGCAGCCAAGAGGGGGGGAAGGGCAATCAGCCCCAGCATTTT.

The chain uses TRBV7-2 and TRBJ2-5; a weak D match, TRBD2 (5 bases). The CDR3 spans 15 residues. V was clipped by 5 bases and J by 2 bases, with 15 bases between them. CDR1 is SGHTA, CDR2 FQGNSA, per germline. DNA for the CDR3: TGTGCCAGCAGCGCCGACGCGGGCGGGCAAGAGACCCAGTACTTC. Its translation is CASSADAGGQETQYF.

This clonotype was recorded a few times. The V gene is TRBV30, the J gene TRBJ2-2; D tentatively fits TRBD1 or TRBD2 (5 bases each). The V and J ends lost 4 bases and 6 bases respectively, with 15 bases between them. CDR3 length equals 14 residues. Germline CDR1 and CDR2: GTSNPN and SVGIG (reference sequence). Here the CDR3 reads CAWTGTSFAGELFF. The CDR3 DNA follows: TGTGCCTGGACCGGGACCTCCTTCGCCGGGGAGCTGTTTTTT.

This clonotype was detected a few times. J is TRBJ2-6 and V is TRBV7-2; D is possibly TRBD2 (7 bases). Trimming left V 1 base short and J 4 bases short, with 11 bases between. Germline V gives CDR1 SGHTA, CDR2 FQGNSA. The CDR3 consists of 16 residues. CDR3 in amino acids: CASSLDGGAGANVLTF. The CDR3 bases are TGTGCCAGCAGCTTAGATGGGGGGGCCGGGGCCAACGTCCTGACTTTC. The full variable domain, rest sourced from reference TRBV7-2 and TRBJ2-6, is GAGVSQSPSNKVTEKGKDVELRCDPISGHTALYWYRQSLGQGLEFLIYFQGNSAPDKSGLPSDRFSAERTGGSVSTLTIQRTQQEDSAVYLCASSLDGGAGANVLTFGAGSRLTVL.

This clonotype has only a few counts. The chain combines TRBV20-1 with TRBJ1-6, with 9 nucleotides matching TRBD1. CDR1 is DFQATT and CDR2 is SNEGSKA in the germline V gene (reference sequence). The CDR3 sequence is 14 residues long. The CDR3 loop is CTPEDRGGNSPLHF. The CDR3, as DNA: TGCACACCTGAGGACAGGGGTGGTAATTCACCCCTCCACTTT.

Ten or more counts support this clonotype. The chain has TRBV5-1 and TRBJ2-7, with D possibly TRBD2 on 6 matching bases. CDR1 SGHRS and CDR2 YFSETQ come from the germline V gene. The CDR3 runs 14 residues. V lost 5 bases to trimming and J lost 5 bases, with 17 bases between them. The CDR3 DNA is TGCGCCAGCAGTGGGGTTGGGGGGATCGACGAGCAGTACTTC. Encoded protein: CASSGVGGIDEQYF. The whole variable domain, filled in from reference TRBV5-1 and TRBJ2-7, reads KAGVTQTPRYLIKTRGQQVTLSCSPISGHRSVSWYQQTPGQGLQFLFEYFSETQRNKGNFPGRFSGRQFSNSRSEMNVSTLELGDSALYLCASSGVGGIDEQYFGPGTRLTVT.

This chain joins TRBV29-1 and TRBJ2-3; 16 bases line up with TRBD2. This CDR3 is built from 14 residues. Germline CDR1 reads SQVTM; CDR2 reads ANQGSEA. V lost 7 bases and J lost 4; bases outside the gene matches: 2. CDR3 coding DNA: TGCAGCGACGGGACTAGCGGGGGGGCAGATACGCAGTATTTT. Protein: CSDGTSGGADTQYF.

This rearrangement joins TRBV7-9 to TRBJ2-7, with TRBD1 as a possible D gene (5 bases). V shed 3 bases and J shed 7 bases, with 16 bases lying between them. CDR3 length: 14 amino acids. The germline gives CDR1 SEHNR, CDR2 FQNEAQ (reference sequence). The CDR3 loop reads CASSLTYRSWEQYF. Here the CDR3 DNA reads TGTGCCAGCAGCTTGACCTACAGGTCCTGGGAGCAGTACTTC.

For this clonotype: The germline gene is not matched at one end of the junction; a read error may be the cause. The chain employs TRBV27 and TRBJ2-7, with 8 bases lining up with TRBD1. The germline V gene has CDR1 MNHEY and CDR2 SMNVEV (reference sequence). CDR3 length equals 14 residues. The CDR3 protein is CAGSLQGASYEQYF. The CDR3 nucleotides read TGTGCCGGCAGTTTGCAGGGGGCCTCCTACGAGCAGTACTTC.

This clonotype occurred many times. The rearrangement uses TRBV4-3 and TRBJ2-7; possibly TRBD2 for D (5 bases). V was pared by 0 bases and J by 2 bases, with 8 bases between. This CDR3 spans 14 amino acids. CDR1 LGHNA and CDR2 YSLEER come from the germline V gene. The CDR3 DNA reads as TGCGCCAGCAGCCAAGATCGGGGTCCCTACGAGCAGTACTTC. Protein sequence: CASSQDRGPYEQYF.

This chain connects TRBV7-2 to TRBJ2-6; possibly TRBD1 or TRBD2 for D (5 bases each). CDR1 and CDR2 (germline): SGHTA, FQGNSA. V was clipped by 6 bases and J by 4 bases, with 13 bases between them. CDR3 length equals 15 residues. CDR3 sequence (DNA): TGTGCCAGCAGGATCCAGGGAGCCGGGGCCAACGTCCTGACTTTC. This translates into CASRIQGAGANVLTF. The whole variable domain, remainder taken from reference TRBV7-2 and TRBJ2-6, is GAGVSQSPSNKVTEKGKDVELRCDPISGHTALYWYRQSLGQGLEFLIYFQGNSAPDKSGLPSDRFSAERTGGSVSTLTIQRTQQEDSAVYLCASRIQGAGANVLTFGAGSRLTVL.